Listed below are T cell receptor beta chains from one sample, sequenced in a study of cytomegalovirus exposure and HLA in healthy donors. TCRdb's copy holds only in-frame clones and misses some; the assay was immunoSEQ multiplex PCR. Here the sample spans around 110,000 clones, 71% being singletons. The sequenced material came from PBMCs. The origin of the receptors is a female donor in good health and CMV-seronegative. The CDR3 runs from the conserved cysteine through the conserved F or W. A D gene is named only where the DNA matches it firmly. Clone size is not always given. Where it is, it says once, few, many or a class for expanded clones.

CDR3nt	CDR3aa	d_gene	v_gene	j_gene	abundance
TGTGCCAGCAGTTTAGAGGCGGCAGGGGGGATGTGGCCCCAGCATTTT	CASSLEAAGGMWPQHF	TRBD1	TRBV27	TRBJ1-5	NA
TGTGCCAGCAGGCCTAGCGGGAGTAACGGGGAGCTGTTTTTT	CASRPSGSNGELFF	TRBD2	TRBV28	TRBJ2-2	NA
TGTGCCAGCAGCTTCGGGGACGAGCAGTACTTC	CASSFGDEQYF	NA	TRBV13	TRBJ2-7	NA
TGTGCCAGCAGTCCGGGACTAGGGATCTACGAGCAGTACTTC	CASSPGLGIYEQYF	TRBD2	TRBV27	TRBJ2-7	NA
TGTGCCAGCAGCGTAGACCCCAACGGAGGGCTAAAAAACATTCAGTACTTC	CASSVDPNGGLKNIQYF	NA	TRBV9	TRBJ2-4	NA
TGTGCCAGCAGTGAAGACAGGCTCTACAATGAGCAGTTCTTC	CASSEDRLYNEQFF	NA	TRBV25-1	TRBJ2-1	few
TGTGCCAGCAGTCCTAGGACTAGCGCATCCTACGAGCAGTACTTC	CASSPRTSASYEQYF	TRBD2	TRBV28	TRBJ2-7	NA
TGTGCCAGCAGCGTAGGTGTCGGGGAGCCCCAGCATTTT	CASSVGVGEPQHF	NA	TRBV9	TRBJ1-5	NA
TGTGCCAGCAGCTTGGAAGGTCCCCGAGGGAGTGAGACCCAGTACTTC	CASSLEGPRGSETQYF	NA	TRBV5-4	TRBJ2-5	NA
TGCGCCAGCAGCCCTCGTGGAGAGGACTATGGCTACACCTTC	CASSPRGEDYGYTF	NA	TRBV4-1	TRBJ1-2	NA
TGCGCCAGCCGGCAGCGGGAGTTTTTTTTGACCGGGGAGCTGTTTTTT	CASRQREFFLTGELFF	TRBD2	TRBV5-1	TRBJ2-2	NA
TGCGCCAGCGGACCGACTGCAGGGGTCGGGGAGCTGTTTTTT	CASGPTAGVGELFF	NA	TRBV5-1	TRBJ2-2	NA
TGTGCCAGCAGCTTAGGGAACAGTGTGGAGACCCAGTACTTC	CASSLGNSVETQYF	NA	TRBV7-9	TRBJ2-5	NA
TGTGCCAGCAGTCGGGGGGAACGTAACTATGGCTACACCTTC	CASSRGERNYGYTF	NA	TRBV6-5	TRBJ1-2	NA
TGCAGCGCGCGGCGATCAGGGGCTAATGAAAAACTGTTTTTT	CSARRSGANEKLFF	NA	TRBV29-1	TRBJ1-4	few
TGTGCCAGTAGTATAGGGGCCAACAATCAGCCCCAGCATTTT	CASSIGANNQPQHF	NA	TRBV19	TRBJ1-5	NA
TGTGCCAGCAAAACCGGGACAGGGGACAATGAGCAGTTCTTC	CASKTGTGDNEQFF	TRBD1	TRBV18	TRBJ2-1	NA
TGCGCCAGCAGTGAGTCCCGGGGCGGGAGACACGAGCAGTACTTC	CASSESRGGRHEQYF	TRBD2	TRBV10-1	TRBJ2-7	NA
TGTGCCAGCAGTTACACCCAGGGGGCTACCCACGAGCAGTACTTC	CASSYTQGATHEQYF	TRBD1	TRBV6-6	TRBJ2-7	NA
TGTGCCAGCAGCTCAGGGGTGCTAGCGGAAGAGACCCAGTACTTC	CASSSGVLAEETQYF	NA	TRBV11-2	TRBJ2-5	NA
TGTGCCTGGAGTCCGACCTTTGGGTTACGGGGAGAAGCTTTCTTT	CAWSPTFGLRGEAFF	NA	TRBV30	TRBJ1-1	NA
TGTGCCAGCAGCTCCCGGCTGACTAGCGGGATGGTCCATGAGCAGTTCTTC	CASSSRLTSGMVHEQFF	TRBD2	TRBV9	TRBJ2-1	few